This TCR beta chain comes out of a study of blood T cell repertoires in COVID-19. Whole-study context: Material from acute and convalescent COVID-19 was sourced from the United States, Italy and Spain. The analysed material was cDNA or gDNA that came from T cells, B-cell-depleted T cells, or PBMCs.

CDR3 length: 13 amino acids. CDR1 SGHRS and CDR2 YFSETQ come from the germline V gene. V lost 5 bases, J lost 1 base, and 9 bases lay in between. Per the authors' pipeline: Reference gene primer amplification gave estimated nucleated cell counts. Some clones are missing from TCRdb's copy, which holds only in-frame ones; the method was immunoSEQ multiplex PCR. The DNA gave D and trimming, while V, J and clone size come from that table. This sample has about 64,000 clones; roughly 91% occur once, and the top ten carry around 1.5%. Sequencing was carried out using peripheral blood. The clonotype was recovered from a human donor in a cohort sampled during active COVID-19. The rearrangement joins TRBV5-1 to TRBJ1-1, with a weak D call TRBD1 (6 bases). The CDR3 sequence is CASRDSQNTEAFF. CDR3 DNA: TGCGCCAGCAGGGACAGCCAGAACACTGAAGCTTTCTTT.